A selection of T cell receptor beta chains follows, all from one sample in a study of PD-1 blockade in classical Hodgkin lymphoma. Sequencing used immunoSEQ multiplex PCR; TCRdb keeps in-frame clones, though not all of them. In the table there are 20,000 to 25,000 clones, about 82% of which are singletons. The sequenced sample was peripheral blood mononuclear cells (PBMCs), obtained before the second cycle of nivolumab. The source is a human donor with classical Hodgkin lymphoma. CDR3s include the opening cysteine and the closing phenylalanine or tryptophan. Each record gives: V gene, D gene, clone size, J gene, CDR3 protein, CDR3 DNA. The D gene is left open where the match is weak. The size entry is marked missing in some rows and otherwise reads once, few, many or a size class.

TRBV30	-	-	TRBJ2-1	CAWSARNEQFF	TGTGCCTGGAGTGCCCGCAATGAGCAGTTCTTC
TRBV9	-	-	TRBJ2-3	CASSVDVSTDTQYF	TGTGCCAGCAGCGTAGACGTCAGCACAGATACGCAGTATTTT
TRBV11-1	-	once	TRBJ2-2	CASSLLVGGELFF	TGTGCCAGCAGCTTACTGGTGGGCGGGGAGCTGTTTTTT
TRBV4-3	TRBD1	-	TRBJ1-1	CASSQLLTGGNTEAFF	TGCGCCAGCAGCCAACTTCTGACAGGGGGGAACACTGAAGCTTTCTTT
TRBV19	TRBD1	-	TRBJ2-7	CASSFGTGTYEQYF	TGTGCCAGTAGTTTTGGGACAGGGACCTACGAGCAGTACTTC
TRBV29-1	TRBD2	few	TRBJ2-3	CSVVGTRGTDTQYF	TGCAGCGTTGTGGGGACTAGGGGCACAGATACGCAGTATTTT
TRBV4-2	-	-	TRBJ2-2	CASSQDHGELFF	TGTGCCAGCAGCCAAGACCACGGGGAGCTGTTTTTT
TRBV6-6	-	-	TRBJ1-3	CASSWGDSGNTIYF	TGTGCCAGCAGTTGGGGCGACTCTGGAAACACCATATATTTT
TRBV29-1	-	once	TRBJ1-1	CSGKRMNTEAFF	TGCAGCGGTAAACGTATGAACACTGAAGCTTTCTTT
TRBV19	-	-	TRBJ1-5	CASSTLLGQPQHF	TGTGCCAGTAGTACCCTCCTAGGTCAGCCCCAGCATTTT
TRBV5-6	TRBD1	-	TRBJ2-7	CASSLKLRGNRGEQYF	TGTGCCAGCAGCCTGAAACTCCGGGGCAACAGGGGAGAGCAGTACTTC
TRBV9	-	-	TRBJ1-6	CASSVAEFHPLHF	TGTGCCAGCAGCGTAGCAGAATTTCATCCCCTCCACTTT
TRBV6-6	TRBD1	-	TRBJ2-7	CATQPGQGNEQYF	TGTGCCACCCAACCGGGACAGGGGAACGAGCAGTACTTC
TRBV10-3	TRBD1	-	TRBJ1-3	CAISESRGQGRLGTIYF	TGTGCCATCAGTGAGTCGCGAGGACAGGGAAGACTGGGCACCATATATTTT
TRBV19	-	-	TRBJ2-7	CASSIVGQTYEQYF	TGTGCCAGTAGTATAGTAGGGCAGACCTACGAGCAGTACTTC
TRBV10-3	TRBD2	once	TRBJ2-1	CAIGLAVDEQFF	TGTGCCATCGGACTAGCGGTGGATGAGCAGTTCTTC
TRBV7-2	-	-	TRBJ1-5	CASSIEAGANQPQHF	TGTGCCAGCAGCATCGAGGCAGGGGCTAATCAGCCCCAGCATTTT
TRBV5-6	-	-	TRBJ2-5	CASSLRPTAGETQYF	TGTGCCAGCAGCTTGCGACCGACCGCAGGAGAGACCCAGTACTTC
TRBV7-2	TRBD2	-	TRBJ2-2	CASSLGRGVLDTGELFF	TGTGCCAGCAGCCTGGGCCGGGGGGTTTTGGACACCGGGGAGCTGTTTTTT
TRBV5-1	TRBD1	-	TRBJ2-7	CASSLGTGYEQYF	TGCGCCAGCAGCTTGGGGACAGGGTACGAGCAGTACTTC
TRBV6-6	-	-	TRBJ2-7	CASSSSGTFLDEQYF	TGTGCCAGCAGTTCCTCCGGGACATTTCTCGACGAGCAGTACTTC
TRBV5-1	TRBD1	-	TRBJ2-7	CASSTWTGAYEQYF	TGCGCCAGCAGCACCTGGACAGGGGCCTACGAGCAGTACTTC
TRBV4-2	-	-	TRBJ2-2	CASSRDQNTGELFF	TGTGCCAGCAGCCGAGACCAGAACACCGGGGAGCTGTTTTTT
TRBV28	-	few	TRBJ1-2	CASSLRGYYGYTF	TGTGCCAGCAGTTTGCGGGGTTACTATGGCTACACCTTC
TRBV10-3	TRBD1	-	TRBJ2-7	CAISEPTWTGADYEQYF	TGTGCCATCAGTGAGCCGACTTGGACAGGGGCCGACTACGAGCAGTACTTC
TRBV6-4	-	-	TRBJ2-2	CASSDARGTGELFF	TGTGCCAGCAGTGACGCGAGGGGGACCGGGGAGCTGTTTTTT
TRBV6-5	-	-	TRBJ1-6	CASSYGGLSPLHF	TGTGCCAGCAGTTATGGGGGGCTCTCCCCCCTCCACTTT
TRBV4-3	-	few	TRBJ2-5	CASSQDTGRETQYF	TGCGCCAGCAGCCAAGATACAGGGCGGGAGACCCAGTACTTC
TRBV7-2	-	-	TRBJ2-7	CASSLSTTYEQYF	TGTGCCAGCAGCTTAAGTACGACCTACGAGCAGTACTTC
TRBV27	TRBD1	-	TRBJ1-1	CASSPGTGRDTEAFF	TGTGCCAGCAGTCCCGGGACAGGGCGAGACACTGAAGCTTTCTTT
TRBV5-1	-	once	TRBJ2-3	CASSLGGSTDTQYF	TGCGCCAGCAGCCTGGGAGGTAGCACAGATACGCAGTATTTT
TRBV4-1	TRBD1	-	TRBJ1-2	CASSRGQGSEYGYTF	TGCGCCAGCAGCCGCGGACAGGGTTCCGAATATGGCTACACCTTC
TRBV5-6	-	-	TRBJ1-5	CASSLWGNSNQPQHF	TGTGCCAGCAGCTTGTGGGGGAATAGCAATCAGCCCCAGCATTTT
TRBV7-9	TRBD2	-	TRBJ2-3	CASSLLAGGTDTQYF	TGTGCCAGCAGCTTACTAGCGGGCGGCACAGATACGCAGTATTTT
TRBV18	TRBD1	-	TRBJ2-1	CASSRAGGFYNEQFF	TGTGCCAGCTCACGGGCAGGGGGCTTCTACAATGAGCAGTTCTTC
TRBV11-1	TRBD1	-	TRBJ2-5	CASSLGGDSQETQYF	TGTGCCAGCAGCTTAGGAGGGGACAGCCAAGAGACCCAGTACTTC
TRBV6-5	-	-	TRBJ2-5	CASSYLTGWGIETQYF	TGTGCCAGCAGTTACCTGACAGGCTGGGGAATCGAGACCCAGTACTTC
TRBV7-8	-	-	TRBJ2-1	CASSPRVGYEQFF	TGTGCCAGCAGCCCCCGAGTCGGTTATGAGCAGTTCTTC
TRBV15	TRBD2	few	TRBJ2-5	CATSFEDGGALETQYF	TGTGCCACCAGCTTCGAGGACGGGGGGGCTTTAGAGACCCAGTACTTC
TRBV4-2	-	few	TRBJ1-1	CASSQVVGDTEAFF	TGTGCCAGCAGCCAGGTAGTGGGGGACACTGAAGCTTTCTTT
TRBV7-9	-	-	TRBJ2-2	CASSLTGQGITGELFF	TGTGCCAGCAGCTTAACGGGACAAGGTATCACCGGGGAGCTGTTTTTT
TRBV5-8	-	-	TRBJ2-5	CASSLPAQETQYF	TGTGCCAGCAGCCTCCCTGCCCAAGAGACCCAGTACTTC
TRBV7-9	-	few	TRBJ1-1	CASRPTSVIEDTEAFF	TGTGCCAGCAGACCAACCTCAGTCATTGAGGACACTGAAGCTTTCTTT
TRBV27	-	-	TRBJ2-7	CASSSPVEAREQYF	TGTGCCAGCAGTTCCCCCGTGGAGGCCCGCGAGCAGTACTTC
TRBV2	-	-	TRBJ2-5	CASSEARGSQETQYF	TGTGCCAGCAGTGAAGCCCGGGGCAGCCAAGAGACCCAGTACTTC
TRBV4-3	-	-	TRBJ2-2	CASSRAGSFTGELFF	TGCGCCAGCAGCCGAGCCGGGTCCTTCACCGGGGAGCTGTTTTTT
TRBV5-1	-	few	TRBJ1-2	CASSLASYGYTF	TGCGCCAGCAGCTTGGCCTCCTATGGCTACACCTTC